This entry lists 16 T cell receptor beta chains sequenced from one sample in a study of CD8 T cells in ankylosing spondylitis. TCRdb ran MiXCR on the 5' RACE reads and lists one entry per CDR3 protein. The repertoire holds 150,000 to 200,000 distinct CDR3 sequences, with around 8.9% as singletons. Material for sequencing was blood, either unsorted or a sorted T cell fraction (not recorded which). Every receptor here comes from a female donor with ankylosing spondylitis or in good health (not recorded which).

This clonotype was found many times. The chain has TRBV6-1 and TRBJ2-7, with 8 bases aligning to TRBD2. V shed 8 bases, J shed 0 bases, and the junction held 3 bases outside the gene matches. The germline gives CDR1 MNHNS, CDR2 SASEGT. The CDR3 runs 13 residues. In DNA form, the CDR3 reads TGTGCCAGCGGTAGCGGGACCTCCTACGAGCAGTACTTC. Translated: CASGSGTSYEQYF.

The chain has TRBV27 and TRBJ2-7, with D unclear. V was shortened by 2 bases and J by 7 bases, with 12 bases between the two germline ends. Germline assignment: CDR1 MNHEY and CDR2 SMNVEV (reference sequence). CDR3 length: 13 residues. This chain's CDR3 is CASSLARLGEQYF. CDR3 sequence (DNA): TGTGCCAGCAGTTTAGCCCGTCTTGGGGAGCAGTACTTC.

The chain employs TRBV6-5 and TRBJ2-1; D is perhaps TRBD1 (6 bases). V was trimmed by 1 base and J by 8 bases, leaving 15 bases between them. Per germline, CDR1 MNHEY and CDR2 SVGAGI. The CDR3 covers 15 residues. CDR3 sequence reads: CASSYLTGQKDEQFF. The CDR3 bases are TGTGCCAGCAGTTACTTAACCGGACAGAAAGATGAGCAGTTCTTC.

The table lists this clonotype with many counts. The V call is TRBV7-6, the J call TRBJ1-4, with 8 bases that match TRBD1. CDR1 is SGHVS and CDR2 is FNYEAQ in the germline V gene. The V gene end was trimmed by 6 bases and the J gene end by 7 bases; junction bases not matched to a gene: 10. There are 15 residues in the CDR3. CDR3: CASSSSDRGGEKLFF. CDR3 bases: TGTGCCAGCAGTTCTTCCGACAGGGGAGGTGAAAAACTGTTTTTT.

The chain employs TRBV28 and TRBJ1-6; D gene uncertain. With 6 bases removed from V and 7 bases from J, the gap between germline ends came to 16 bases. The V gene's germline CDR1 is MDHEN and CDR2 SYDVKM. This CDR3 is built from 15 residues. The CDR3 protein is CASSPPESKNSPLHF. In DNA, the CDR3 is TGTGCCAGCAGCCCCCCAGAGTCAAAGAATTCACCCCTCCACTTT.

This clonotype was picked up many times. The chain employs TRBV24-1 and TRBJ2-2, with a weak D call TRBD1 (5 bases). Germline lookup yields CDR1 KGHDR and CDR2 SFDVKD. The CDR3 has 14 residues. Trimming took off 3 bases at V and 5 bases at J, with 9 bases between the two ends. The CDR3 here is CATSDADTTGELFF. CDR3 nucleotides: TGTGCCACCAGTGATGCGGACACAACCGGGGAGCTGTTTTTT.

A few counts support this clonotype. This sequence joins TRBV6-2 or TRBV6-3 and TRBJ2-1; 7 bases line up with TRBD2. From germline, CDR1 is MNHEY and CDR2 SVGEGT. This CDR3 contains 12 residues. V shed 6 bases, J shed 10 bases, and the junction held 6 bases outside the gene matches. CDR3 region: CASSQTSSEQFF. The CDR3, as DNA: TGTGCCAGCAGCCAGACTAGCAGCGAGCAGTTCTTC.

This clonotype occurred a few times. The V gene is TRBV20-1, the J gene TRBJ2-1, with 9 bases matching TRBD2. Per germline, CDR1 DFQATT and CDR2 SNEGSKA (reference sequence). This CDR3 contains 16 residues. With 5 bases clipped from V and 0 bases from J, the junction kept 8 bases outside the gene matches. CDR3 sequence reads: CSAALWREGSYNEQFF. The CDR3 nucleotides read TGCAGTGCTGCCCTTTGGCGGGAGGGCTCCTACAATGAGCAGTTCTTC.

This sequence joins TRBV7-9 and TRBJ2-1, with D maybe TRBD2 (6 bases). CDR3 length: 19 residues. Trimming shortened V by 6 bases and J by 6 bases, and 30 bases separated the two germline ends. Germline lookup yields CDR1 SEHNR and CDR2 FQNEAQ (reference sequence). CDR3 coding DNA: TGTGCCAGCAGATGGGGTACGGGAGTGCCGCACATCGTTCGCAATGAGCAGTTCTTC. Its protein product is CASRWGTGVPHIVRNEQFF.

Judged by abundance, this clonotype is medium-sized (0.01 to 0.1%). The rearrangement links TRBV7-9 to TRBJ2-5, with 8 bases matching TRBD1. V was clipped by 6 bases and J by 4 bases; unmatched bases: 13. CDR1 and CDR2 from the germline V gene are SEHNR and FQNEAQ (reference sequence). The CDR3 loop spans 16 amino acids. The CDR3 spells CASSHLDRGNIETQYF. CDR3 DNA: TGTGCCAGCAGTCACCTCGACAGGGGCAATATAGAGACCCAGTACTTC.

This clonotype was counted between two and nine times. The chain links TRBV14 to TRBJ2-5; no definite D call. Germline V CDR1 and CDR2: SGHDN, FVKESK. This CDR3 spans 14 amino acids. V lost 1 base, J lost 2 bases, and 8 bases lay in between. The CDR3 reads CASSQGARQETQYF. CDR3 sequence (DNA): TGTGCCAGCAGCCAAGGCGCCAGGCAAGAGACCCAGTACTTC.

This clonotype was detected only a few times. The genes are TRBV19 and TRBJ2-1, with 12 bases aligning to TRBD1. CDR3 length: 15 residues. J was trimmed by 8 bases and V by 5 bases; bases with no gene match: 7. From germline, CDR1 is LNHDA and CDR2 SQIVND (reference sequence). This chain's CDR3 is CASSLGQGAVYEQFF. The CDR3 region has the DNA TGTGCCAGTAGTTTGGGACAGGGGGCTGTCTATGAGCAGTTCTTC. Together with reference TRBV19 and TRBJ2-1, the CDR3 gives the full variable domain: DGGITQSPKYLFRKEGQNVTLSCEQNLNHDAMYWYRQDPGQGLRLIYYSQIVNDFQKGDIAEGYSVSREKKESFPLTVTSAQKNPTAFYLCASSLGQGAVYEQFFGPGTRLTVL.

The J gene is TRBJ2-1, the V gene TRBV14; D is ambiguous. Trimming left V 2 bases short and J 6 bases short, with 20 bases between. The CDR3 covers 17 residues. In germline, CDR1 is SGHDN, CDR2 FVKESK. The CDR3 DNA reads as TGTGCCAGCAGCCAACCGTTGGTATCGGGTGGTCTCAATGAGCAGTTCTTC. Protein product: CASSQPLVSGGLNEQFF.

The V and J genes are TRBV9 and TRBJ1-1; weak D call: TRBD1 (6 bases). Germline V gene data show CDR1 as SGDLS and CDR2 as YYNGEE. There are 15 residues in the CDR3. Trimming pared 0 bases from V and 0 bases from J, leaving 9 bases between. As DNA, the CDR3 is TGTGCCAGCAGCGTAGGGGACACCCTGAACACTGAAGCTTTCTTT. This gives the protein CASSVGDTLNTEAFF. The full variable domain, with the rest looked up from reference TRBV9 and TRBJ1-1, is DSGVTQTPKHLITATGQRVTLRCSPRSGDLSVYWYQQSLDQGLQFLIQYYNGEERAKGNILERFSAQQFPDLHSELNLSSLELGDSALYFCASSVGDTLNTEAFFGQGTRLTVV.

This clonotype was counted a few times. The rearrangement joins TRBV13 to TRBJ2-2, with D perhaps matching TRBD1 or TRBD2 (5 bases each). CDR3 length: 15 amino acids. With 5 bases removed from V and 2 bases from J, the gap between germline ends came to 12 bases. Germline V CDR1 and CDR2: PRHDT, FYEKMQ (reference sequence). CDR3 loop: CASSPGRGNTGELFF. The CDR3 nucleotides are TGTGCCAGCAGCCCGGGACGGGGTAACACCGGGGAGCTGTTTTTT.

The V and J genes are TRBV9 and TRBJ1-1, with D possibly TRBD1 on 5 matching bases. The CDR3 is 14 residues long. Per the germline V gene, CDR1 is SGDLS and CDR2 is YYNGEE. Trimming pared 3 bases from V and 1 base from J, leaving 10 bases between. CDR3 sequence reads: CASSGGRANTEAFF. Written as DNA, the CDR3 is TGTGCCAGCAGCGGAGGCAGGGCGAACACTGAAGCTTTCTTT. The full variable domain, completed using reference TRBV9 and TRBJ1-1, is DSGVTQTPKHLITATGQRVTLRCSPRSGDLSVYWYQQSLDQGLQFLIQYYNGEERAKGNILERFSAQQFPDLHSELNLSSLELGDSALYFCASSGGRANTEAFFGQGTRLTVV.